The next 21 T cell receptor beta chains were all read from a single sample in a study of blood T cell repertoires in COVID-19 (dated by TCRdb to the early 2020s). The library was produced with the immunoSEQ multiplex PCR assay. TCRdb's version of the immuneACCESS table is confined to in-frame rearrangements and falls short of the full clone set. An unresolved V gene accounts for under half of the shortfall where checked; the remainder is of unknown origin. This sample holds a few hundred thousand clones; 75% to 90% were observed only once. The ten largest clones capture 2% to 2.5% of the sample. The material sequenced was PBMCs or T cells enriched from blood (not recorded which). These receptors came from a woman in her late teens or twenties who had recovered from COVID-19.

This chain uses TRBV10-3 with TRBJ2-3; 10 nucleotides agree with TRBD2. The CDR3 extends over 17 amino acids. Looked up from germline, CDR1 is ENHRY and CDR2 is SYGVKD. The J segment lost 4 bases and the V segment lost 2 bases, leaving 9 bases of the junction unmatched. The CDR3 sequence: CAISEGTSGAPSDTQYF. CDR3 nucleotide sequence: TGTGCCATCAGTGAGGGAACTAGCGGGGCGCCCTCAGATACGCAGTATTTT.

The chain couples TRBV3-1 (or the pseudogene TRBV3-2) to TRBJ2-4, with no clear D. V was pared by 1 base and J by 0 bases, with 4 bases between. CDR1 LGHDT and CDR2 YNNKEL come from the germline V gene (reference sequence). This CDR3 region has 14 residues. The CDR3 sequence: CASSQAVAKNIQYF. For the CDR3, the DNA is TGTGCCAGCAGCCAAGCCGTAGCCAAAAACATTCAGTACTTC.

The chain joins TRBV18 to TRBJ2-7, with 7 bases matching TRBD1. Germline loops: CDR1 KGHSH, CDR2 LQKENI. Trimming at V came to 3 bases and at J to 7 bases, leaving 9 bases not matched to a gene. This CDR3 is built from 14 residues. The CDR3 sequence is CASSPRDRGVEQYF. The CDR3 DNA is TGTGCCAGCTCACCCCGGGACAGAGGAGTAGAGCAGTACTTC. Drawing the rest from reference TRBV18 and TRBJ2-7, the complete variable domain is NAGVMQNPRHLVRRRGQEARLRCSPMKGHSHVYWYRQLPEEGLKFMVYLQKENIIDESGMPKERFSAEFPKEGPSILRIQQVVRGDSAAYFCASSPRDRGVEQYFGPGTRLTVT.

The chain carries TRBV10-3 and TRBJ1-2; D is possibly TRBD1 (6 bases). Germline V lookup: CDR1 ENHRY, CDR2 SYGVKD. This CDR3 has 16 amino acids. Trimming removed 2 bases from V and 0 bases from J, with 13 bases in between. The DNA of the CDR3 is TGTGCCATCAGTGAGCCACAGGGTAGGGCTAACTATGGCTACACCTTC. It specifies CAISEPQGRANYGYTF.

The chain carries TRBV4-1 and TRBJ1-5, with D uncertain. Germline-derived CDR1 and CDR2 are MGHRA and YSYEKL. Trimming left V 3 bases short and J 0 bases short, with 9 bases between. The length of the CDR3 is 15 residues. The chain's CDR3 is CASSQGEYSNQPQHF. In DNA form, the CDR3 reads TGCGCCAGCAGCCAGGGAGAGTATAGCAATCAGCCCCAGCATTTT.

The CDR3 coding sequence is TGCGCCAGCAGTGAAAATGGACAGGGGTTCAATGAGCAGTTCTTC. This translates into CASSENGQGFNEQFF. The J gene is TRBJ2-1, the V gene TRBV10-1, with TRBD1 matching over 9 bases. Trimming cost V 3 bases and J 6 bases; bases outside gene matches: 6. Germline V lookup: CDR1 WNHNN, CDR2 SYGVQD (reference sequence). The CDR3 is 15 amino acids.

Remarks on this clone: The same CDR3 arises from other DNA sequences in this sample as well. The chain joins TRBV5-1 to TRBJ1-3; TRBD1 might be the D (6 bases). Germline V gene lookup returns CDR1 SGHRS and CDR2 YFSETQ. Trimming cost V 1 base and J 4 bases, with 9 bases left between them. This CDR3 has 14 amino acids. As DNA, the CDR3 is TGCGCCAGCAGCTTGACAGGGACGGGAAACACCATATATTTT. It specifies CASSLTGTGNTIYF.

The CDR3 nucleotides read TGCGCCAGCAGCCAAGATGGAGACGAGCAGTACTTC. This sequence encodes CASSQDGDEQYF. The gene calls are TRBV4-1 and TRBJ2-7; D is unresolved. The V end lost 0 bases, the J end lost 5 bases, and 5 bases lay between the germline ends. The CDR3 covers 12 residues. Germline-derived CDR1 and CDR2 are MGHRA and YSYEKL.

V is TRBV10-1 and J is TRBJ2-6, with D hard to call. With 0 bases removed from V and 12 bases from J, the gap between germline ends came to 12 bases. The V gene's germline CDR1 is WNHNN and CDR2 SYGVQD (reference sequence). CDR3 length: 14 residues. CDR3 region: CASSESSVTPVLTF. The CDR3 bases are TGCGCCAGCAGTGAGTCGTCGGTAACCCCCGTCCTGACTTTC.

This rearrangement joins TRBV24-1 to TRBJ2-1, with 7 bases aligning to TRBD1. This CDR3 comprises 13 residues. Germline V gene data show CDR1 as KGHDR and CDR2 as SFDVKD. J was trimmed by 13 bases and V by 3 bases; bases with no gene match: 8. The CDR3 spells CATSDPPGGAQFF. In DNA form, the CDR3 reads TGTGCCACCAGTGATCCCCCAGGGGGAGCTCAGTTCTTC.

The chain employs TRBV5-1 and TRBJ1-4, with D possibly matching TRBD1 (5 bases). Trimming removed 2 bases from V and 3 bases from J, with 11 bases in between. The CDR3 runs 15 residues. Per the germline V gene, CDR1 is SGHRS and CDR2 is YFSETQ. The CDR3 region has the DNA TGCGCCAGCAGCTTCCAGGGTTCGGCTAATGAAAAACTGTTTTTT. Its translation: CASSFQGSANEKLFF.

CDR3 in DNA: TGTGCCAGCAGCCCCCGGTTTAACCGGGTCTATGGCTACACCTTC. It yields the protein CASSPRFNRVYGYTF. V gene TRBV7-6 combines with J gene TRBJ1-2; D gene uncertain. This CDR3 has 15 amino acids. Deletions cut 5 bases from V and 4 bases from J, with 17 bases between. CDR1 and CDR2 from the germline V gene are SGHVS and FNYEAQ.

V is TRBV7-9 and J is TRBJ1-2; D gene uncertain. Germline loops: CDR1 SEHNR, CDR2 FQNEAQ (reference sequence). The CDR3 runs to 17 residues. V was clipped by 5 bases and J by 0 bases, with 19 bases between them. CDR3: CASSLVRSQSPNYGYTF. The CDR3 coding sequence is TGTGCCAGCAGCCTAGTCCGTAGCCAAAGTCCTAACTATGGCTACACCTTC.

The chain couples TRBV11-2 to TRBJ2-1, with D possibly being TRBD2 (5 bases). Germline values: CDR1 SGHAT, CDR2 FQNNGV. There are 17 residues in the CDR3. The V and J ends lost 5 bases and 2 bases respectively, with 19 bases between them. CDR3 in amino acids: CASSRTLLANAYNEQFF. CDR3 sequence (DNA): TGTGCCAGCAGCCGGACTTTACTTGCAAACGCCTACAATGAGCAGTTCTTC.

This chain links TRBV2 with TRBJ2-5; TRBD1 matches 8 bases. The CDR3 has 16 amino acids. Germline V gives CDR1 SNHLY, CDR2 FYNNEI. The V and J ends lost 3 bases and 5 bases, in that order; junction bases with no gene match: 11. CDR3 sequence (DNA): TGTGCCAGCAGTGAGCTGTGGCAGGGGGCCTCGGAGACCCAGTACTTC. This gives the protein CASSELWQGASETQYF.

The chain has TRBV5-4 and TRBJ1-1; D uncertain. Germline CDR1 reads SGHNT; CDR2 reads YYREEE (reference sequence). This CDR3 comprises 12 residues. V gave up 5 bases and J gave up 2 bases, with 7 bases separating them. CDR3 DNA sequence: TGTGCCAGCAGGGAGGCCAACACTGAAGCTTTCTTT. Its translation: CASREANTEAFF.

V gene TRBV7-8 combines with J gene TRBJ2-5; TRBD1 is a possible D gene (6 bases). The CDR3 runs to 15 residues. Trimming took off 2 bases at V and 10 bases at J, with 20 bases between the two ends. Per the germline V gene, CDR1 is SGHVS and CDR2 is FQNEAQ. The CDR3 reads CASSLSGTWVGGQYF. The CDR3 bases are TGTGCCAGCAGCTTAAGTGGGACATGGGTAGGGGGCCAGTACTTC.

This sequence joins TRBV5-1 and TRBJ1-4, with 8 bases identical to TRBD1. With 4 bases clipped from V and 0 bases from J, the junction kept 14 bases outside the gene matches. Germline CDR1 reads SGHRS; CDR2 reads YFSETQ. The CDR3 contains 19 residues. CDR3 in amino acids: CASSLRSIGQGTTNEKLFF. CDR3 in DNA: TGCGCCAGCAGCCTTCGTTCCATTGGACAGGGAACAACTAATGAAAAACTGTTTTTT.

This chain joins TRBV19 and TRBJ2-1; possible D gene TRBD1, 6 bases. This CDR3 region has 15 residues. CDR1 and CDR2 (germline): LNHDA, SQIVND (reference sequence). V dropped 1 base and J dropped 7 bases, with 14 bases sitting between them. The CDR3 is CASSIGNREWNEQFF. The CDR3 coding sequence is TGTGCCAGTAGTATAGGAAACAGGGAATGGAATGAGCAGTTCTTC.

This sequence joins TRBV19 and TRBJ1-2; 9 bases match TRBD1. CDR3 length equals 15 residues. The junction had 4 bases not matched to a gene; V was cut back by 5 bases and J by 0 bases. Germline CDR1 LNHDA, CDR2 SQIVND (reference sequence). The CDR3, as DNA: TGTGCCAGTAGTGACAGGGGGGCCTCTAACTATGGCTACACCTTC. It yields the protein CASSDRGASNYGYTF.

This chain links TRBV6-1 with TRBJ1-2; no clear D gene. CDR3 size: 14 residues. The V gene's germline CDR1 is MNHNS and CDR2 SASEGT. V dropped 1 base and J dropped 13 bases, with 19 bases sitting between them. CDR3: CASSEGRQPFGSTF. The CDR3 region has the DNA TGTGCCAGCAGTGAAGGCCGACAACCTTTTGGGAGCACCTTC.